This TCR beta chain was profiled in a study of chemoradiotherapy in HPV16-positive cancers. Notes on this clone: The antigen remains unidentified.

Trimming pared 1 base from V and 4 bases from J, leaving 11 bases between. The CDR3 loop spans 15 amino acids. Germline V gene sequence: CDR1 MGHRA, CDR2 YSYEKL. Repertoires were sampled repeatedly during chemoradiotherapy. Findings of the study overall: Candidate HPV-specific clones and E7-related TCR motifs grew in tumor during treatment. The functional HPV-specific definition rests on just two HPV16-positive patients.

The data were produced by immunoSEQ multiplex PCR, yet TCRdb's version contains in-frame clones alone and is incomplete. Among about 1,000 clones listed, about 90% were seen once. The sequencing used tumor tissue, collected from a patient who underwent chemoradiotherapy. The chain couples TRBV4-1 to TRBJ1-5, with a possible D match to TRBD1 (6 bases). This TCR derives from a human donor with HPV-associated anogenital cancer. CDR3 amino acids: CASSQVLQGNQPQHF. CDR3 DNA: TGCGCCAGCAGCCAAGTCCTCCAGGGGAATCAGCCCCAGCATTTT.